The 17 T cell receptor beta chains below come from one sample, sequenced in a study of T-cell reconstitution after alpha-beta-depleted transplantation in children. Study-wide points: A year post-transplant, T-cell counts and diversity derived mostly from newly produced T cells.

For these receptors, no antigen is known. Library preparation (for TCRbeta) was performed with unique molecular identifiers. MiXCR, applied by TCRdb to the PCR reads, yields one record per CDR3 protein. The sample comprises about 300,000 distinct CDR3 sequences, 7.5% to 9% of which are singletons, and about 8.2% rests with the top ten. The specimen comprised peripheral blood, sampled 360 days after TCRalphabeta/CD19-depleted stem cell transplant. All receptors derive from a female patient aged 2 to 10 who had a stem cell transplant for Fanconi anemia, so the T cells may come from the graft donor.

V usage is TRBV25-1 and J usage is TRBJ1-4; TRBD1 might be the D (6 bases). The CDR3 totals 16 residues. The germline V gene has CDR1 MGHDK and CDR2 SYGVNS. Trimming removed 2 bases from V and 3 bases from J, with 13 bases in between. CDR3 protein: CASSEQFRGPNEKLFF. In DNA form, the CDR3 reads TGTGCCAGCAGTGAACAGTTCAGGGGACCTAATGAAAAACTGTTTTTT.

This clonotype turned up a few times. The chain joins TRBV4-1 to TRBJ1-5; D is undetermined. In germline, CDR1 is MGHRA, CDR2 YSYEKL. V lost 1 base and J lost 0, with 10 bases in between. CDR3 length: 16 amino acids. In DNA, the CDR3 is TGCGCCAGCAGCCAAGTTGGCCCGAATAGCAATCAGCCCCAGCATTTT. The encoded protein is CASSQVGPNSNQPQHF.

At least ten counts were recorded for this clonotype. The chain recombines TRBV10-3 with TRBJ2-7; the match to TRBD2 covers 13 bases. The ends lost 4 bases at V and 2 bases at J; junction bases unmatched: 2. The germline gives CDR1 ENHRY, CDR2 SYGVKD. This CDR3 spans 15 amino acids. CDR3 in amino acids: CAISAGLAGAYEQYF. CDR3 nucleotide sequence: TGTGCCATCAGTGCCGGACTAGCGGGAGCCTACGAGCAGTACTTC.

This clonotype was seen a few times. CDR3 sequence reads: CASSLGGGTRYEQYV. CDR3 in DNA: TGTGCCAGCAGCTTGGGTGGGGGGACTCGATACGAGCAGTACGTC. The chain links TRBV5-6 to TRBJ2-7; maybe TRBD2 (6 bases). This CDR3 spans 15 amino acids. Germline values: CDR1 SGHDT, CDR2 YYEEEE. V lost 0 bases and J lost 4, with 14 bases in between.

V is TRBV20-1 and J is TRBJ2-7; 13 nucleotides agree with TRBD2. Germline lookup yields CDR1 DFQATT and CDR2 SNEGSKA (reference sequence). V was pared by 0 bases and J by 6 bases, with 5 bases of the junction left unmatched. CDR3 size: 15 residues. This chain's CDR3 is CSARDSRTSGSEQYF. The CDR3 DNA is TGCAGTGCTAGAGATTCAAGGACTAGCGGGAGCGAGCAGTACTTC.

This clonotype was observed a handful of times. The CDR3 DNA reads TGTGCCAGCAGCCATCTGTGGGAGACCCAGTACTTC. Protein: CASSHLWETQYF. The chain uses TRBV14 and TRBJ2-5, with no clear D. The V and J ends lost 3 bases and 5 bases respectively, with 7 bases between them. Germline CDR1 SGHDN, CDR2 FVKESK. The CDR3 contains 12 residues. The full variable domain, with the rest looked up from reference TRBV14 and TRBJ2-5, is EAGVTQFPSHSVIEKGQTVTLRCDPISGHDNLYWYRRVMGKEIKFLLHFVKESKQDESGMPNNRFLAERTGGTYSTLKVQPAELEDSGVYFCASSHLWETQYFGPGTRLLVL.

The V and J genes are TRBV13 and TRBJ1-2, with a possible D match to TRBD1 (5 bases). CDR3 length equals 15 residues. V was trimmed by 5 bases and J by 8 bases, leaving 21 bases between them. Germline-derived CDR1 and CDR2 are PRHDT and FYEKMQ (reference sequence). The CDR3: CASSPLGRDLGGYTF. For the CDR3, the DNA is TGTGCCAGCAGCCCCCTTGGCCGGGACCTAGGCGGCTACACCTTC.

This clonotype has ten or more counts. The V and J genes are TRBV5-1 and TRBJ2-1; D remains ambiguous. The germline V and J ends were trimmed by 2 bases and 6 bases, with 9 bases remaining between them. CDR1 is SGHRS, CDR2 YFSETQ, per germline. CDR3 length: 13 amino acids. The CDR3 is CASSFGRLNEQFF. The CDR3 DNA follows: TGCGCCAGCAGCTTCGGTAGACTCAATGAGCAGTTCTTC.

This rearrangement joins TRBV7-2 to TRBJ2-2; 7 nucleotides agree with TRBD2. The V segment lost 5 bases and the J segment 0 bases; nucleotides outside the gene matches: 6. The CDR3 loop spans 16 amino acids. Germline V gene data show CDR1 as SGHTA and CDR2 as FQGNSA. The CDR3 loop reads CASSTEGTTNTGELFF. The CDR3 DNA reads as TGTGCCAGCAGCACAGAAGGGACTACGAACACCGGGGAGCTGTTTTTT.

This clonotype was detected many times. The genes are TRBV20-1 and TRBJ2-7; D gene ambiguous. The CDR3 extends over 11 amino acids. V was shortened by 5 bases and J by 2 bases, with 7 bases between the two germline ends. Germline V CDR1 and CDR2: DFQATT, SNEGSKA (reference sequence). The CDR3 reads CSASHPYEQYF. The DNA of the CDR3 is TGCAGTGCTTCTCACCCCTACGAGCAGTACTTC.

This clonotype was found many times. This rearrangement joins TRBV12-3 or TRBV12-4 to TRBJ2-2; D not resolved. The CDR3 sequence is 15 residues long. V lost 3 bases to trimming and J lost 6 bases, with 14 bases between them. CDR3 region: CASSFHISSAGELFF. The CDR3 region has the DNA TGTGCCAGCAGTTTTCACATTTCGAGCGCCGGGGAGCTGTTTTTT.

Many counts were recorded for this clonotype. The rearrangement uses TRBV12-3 or TRBV12-4 and TRBJ1-2; no definite D call. The CDR3 is 10 residues long. V shed 4 bases and J shed 8 bases, with 5 bases lying between them. CDR3 region: CASSSRGYTF. Here the CDR3 DNA reads TGTGCCAGCAGTTCGAGGGGCTACACCTTC.

The V gene is TRBV28, the J gene TRBJ1-5; 8 bases align to TRBD1. This CDR3 has 16 residues. Germline V gene lookup returns CDR1 MDHEN and CDR2 SYDVKM. The V segment lost 5 bases and the J segment 8 bases; nucleotides outside the gene matches: 14. The CDR3 protein is CASSPIWTGFSEPQHF. The CDR3 region has the DNA TGTGCCAGCAGTCCCATCTGGACAGGGTTTAGTGAGCCCCAGCATTTT.

This clonotype was seen ten or more times. The chain combines TRBV11-2 with TRBJ2-7, with D possibly matching TRBD1 (6 bases). Germline values: CDR1 SGHAT, CDR2 FQNNGV. CDR3 size: 12 residues. Trimming took off 8 bases at V and 5 bases at J, with 13 bases between the two ends. Written as DNA, the CDR3 is TGTGCCAGCCGGGACATCAAGCACGAGCAGTACGTC. This sequence encodes CASRDIKHEQYV.

This clonotype has a count of ten or more. The chain is built from TRBV5-1 and TRBJ2-1, with TRBD1 as a possible D gene (5 bases). The CDR3 covers 19 residues. Between the trimmed V and J ends, which lost 4 bases and 0 bases, there was a span of 23 bases. Germline-derived CDR1 and CDR2 are SGHRS and YFSETQ. The CDR3 DNA follows: TGCGCCAGCAGCCCGAGATCTCGAACGGACATATTCTCCTACAATGAGCAGTTCTTC. Translation: CASSPRSRTDIFSYNEQFF.

Ten or more counts support this clonotype. The rearrangement uses TRBV28 and TRBJ2-3; TRBD1 matches 7 bases. The germline V gene has CDR1 MDHEN and CDR2 SYDVKM. The CDR3 sequence is 14 residues long. Trimming cost V 5 bases and J 0 bases; bases outside gene matches: 2. CDR3 residues: CASSRDRSTDTQYF. CDR3 nucleotide sequence: TGTGCCAGCAGTCGGGACAGAAGCACAGATACGCAGTATTTT.

The chain recombines TRBV27 with TRBJ2-3; no reliable D call. The CDR3 has 16 amino acids. Trimming cost V 5 bases and J 2 bases, with 17 bases left between them. Germline CDR1 is MNHEY and CDR2 is SMNVEV (reference sequence). DNA for the CDR3: TGTGCCAGCAGTCGTGACCCCGGGTATTCCACAGATACGCAGTATTTT. Its translation is CASSRDPGYSTDTQYF.